This T cell receptor beta chain originates from a study of T-cell reconstitution after alpha-beta-depleted transplantation in children. This CDR3 has 17 amino acids. V gave up 3 bases and J gave up 1 base; unmatched junction bases: 13. The germline CDR1 and CDR2 sequences are DFQATT and SNEGSKA (reference sequence). The authors prepared the TCRbeta library with unique molecular identifiers. TCRdb used MiXCR to reprocess the PCR reads, holding one entry per CDR3 protein. Counted here are about 600,000 distinct CDR3 sequences, about 10% occurring once; the ten biggest clones make up around 4%. This clonotype was seen at least ten times.

This specimen consisted of PBMCs from the stem cell graft donor, obtained from the stem cell graft. This TCR came from a human donor who donated a stem cell graft to a child with acute myeloid leukemia. The V call is TRBV20-1, the J call TRBJ2-7; TRBD2 matches 9 bases. This CDR3 is CSASVVFRGRASYEQYF. The DNA for the CDR3 is TGCAGTGCTAGTGTAGTATTTCGCGGGAGGGCTTCCTACGAGCAGTACTTC.